Below, 25 T cell receptor beta chains from the same sample are listed, as sequenced in a study of blood T cell repertoires in COVID-19. Some clones are missing from TCRdb's copy, which holds only in-frame ones; the method was immunoSEQ multiplex PCR. The data hold 300,000 or so clones, with 86% observed a single time. Sequencing was carried out using PBMCs or T cells enriched from blood (not recorded which). Every receptor here comes from a middle-aged woman with acute COVID-19.

The chain employs TRBV7-6 and TRBJ1-1; D is ambiguous. V lost 5 bases to trimming and J lost 4 bases, with 20 bases between them. Germline V gene sequence: CDR1 SGHVS, CDR2 FNYEAQ. The CDR3 contains 16 residues. The CDR3 is CASSAKARLLGTEAFF. The CDR3 nucleotides are TGTGCCAGCAGCGCAAAGGCTAGGCTTCTAGGCACTGAAGCTTTCTTT.

The chain has TRBV18 and TRBJ1-3; 10 bases are a match to TRBD1. Germline values: CDR1 KGHSH, CDR2 LQKENI. With 1 base clipped from V and 6 bases from J, the junction kept 6 bases outside the gene matches. The CDR3 is made up of 16 amino acids. The CDR3 nucleotides read TGTGCCAGCTCACCACAGACCGGGACAGGGGTAAACACCATATATTTT. Translating gives CASSPQTGTGVNTIYF.

This chain uses TRBV5-4 with TRBJ1-2; D perhaps matches TRBD1 (6 bases). The CDR3 is made up of 15 amino acids. CDR1 and CDR2 from the germline V gene are SGHNT and YYREEE (reference sequence). V dropped 2 bases and J dropped 2 bases, with 13 bases sitting between them. The CDR3 sequence: CASSLQGLINYGYTF. The DNA for the CDR3 is TGTGCCAGCAGCTTACAGGGTCTTATAAACTATGGCTACACCTTC.

At least ten counts were recorded for this clone. This sequence joins TRBV6-2 or TRBV6-3 and TRBJ1-1; TRBD1 matches at 7 bases. This CDR3 region has 14 residues. Germline V CDR1 and CDR2: MNHEY, SVGEGT. V lost 6 bases and J lost 4; bases outside the gene matches: 8. CDR3 nucleotide sequence: TGTGCCAGCAGCGAAACCACAGGGGTCACTGAAGCTTTCTTT. Its translation: CASSETTGVTEAFF.

J is TRBJ1-4 and V is TRBV2; 9 nucleotides align to TRBD1. Germline CDR1 and CDR2: SNHLY and FYNNEI. The CDR3 contains 16 residues. J was trimmed by 8 bases and V by 3 bases; bases with no gene match: 10. CDR3 coding DNA: TGTGCCAGCAGTGACCCTCACAGGGGGCGGGAGGAAAAACTGTTTTTT. It translates to CASSDPHRGREEKLFF.

This clone is a singleton in its sample. CDR3 region: CASSPGLAGGIRDQETQYF. The CDR3 DNA is TGTGCCAGCTCACCTGGACTAGCGGGGGGGATTCGAGACCAAGAGACCCAGTACTTC. The J gene is TRBJ2-5, the V gene TRBV18; TRBD2 aligns across 15 bases. CDR1 KGHSH and CDR2 LQKENI come from the germline V gene. The CDR3 loop spans 19 amino acids. V trimming: 3 bases; J trimming: 0 bases; junction bases outside the gene matches: 8.

This clone appeared once. V and J are TRBV4-3 and TRBJ2-2; weak D call: TRBD2 (5 bases). This CDR3 comprises 16 residues. The germline V gene encodes CDR1 LGHNA and CDR2 YSLEER. V was clipped by 4 bases and J by 10 bases, with 22 bases between them. The CDR3 sequence is CASSLHLVTYGEELFF. CDR3 nucleotides: TGCGCCAGCAGCCTACATCTCGTAACTTACGGGGAGGAGCTGTTTTTT.

The gene calls are TRBV7-6 and TRBJ2-2; a weak D match, TRBD1 (6 bases). This CDR3 comprises 18 residues. Per the germline V gene, CDR1 is SGHVS and CDR2 is FNYEAQ. V was trimmed by 1 base and J by 6 bases, leaving 21 bases between them. For the CDR3, the DNA is TGTGCCAGCAGCTTAGAGGTGTACGGTTCAGGGGCCTCCGGGGAGCTGTTTTTT. It translates to CASSLEVYGSGASGELFF.

The chain combines TRBV29-1 with TRBJ2-1; 9 bases are shared with TRBD1. The CDR3 has 12 amino acids. V trimming: 7 bases; J trimming: 9 bases; junction bases outside the gene matches: 7. CDR1 SQVTM and CDR2 ANQGSEA come from the germline V gene. DNA for the CDR3: TGCAGCGCTCACACAGGGGGCGGTGAGCAGTTCTTC. The encoded protein is CSAHTGGGEQFF.

The rearrangement joins TRBV20-1 to TRBJ2-7; D unresolved. The V gene lost 3 bases and the J gene lost 1 base, with 10 bases spanning the gap. Germline CDR1 DFQATT, CDR2 SNEGSKA (reference sequence). This CDR3 spans 13 amino acids. CDR3 loop: CSASFPQSYEQYF. Written as DNA, the CDR3 is TGCAGTGCTAGTTTTCCACAGTCCTACGAGCAGTACTTC.

V gene TRBV6-2 or TRBV6-3 combines with J gene TRBJ2-5; D remains unclear. From germline, CDR1 is MNHEY and CDR2 SVGEGT. V lost 2 bases and J lost 1, with 8 bases in between. The CDR3 is 14 amino acids. CDR3 coding DNA: TGTGCCAGCAGTTACCGACGGAGCCAAGAGACCCAGTACTTC. Translation: CASSYRRSQETQYF.

V is TRBV11-2 and J is TRBJ1-1, with a tentative D call TRBD1 (5 bases). Germline V lookup: CDR1 SGHAT, CDR2 FQNNGV. This CDR3 is 15 amino acids long. The germline V and J ends were trimmed by 1 base and 5 bases, with 14 bases remaining between them. CDR3 in DNA: TGTGCCAGCAGCTTAGTGGGGGGGACGGGTACTGAAGCTTTCTTT. The encoded protein is CASSLVGGTGTEAFF.

This rearrangement joins TRBV5-6 to TRBJ2-7; no clear D gene. The V end was cut by 0 bases, the J end by 3 bases, with 7 bases between. The CDR3 is made up of 13 amino acids. Looked up from germline, CDR1 is SGHDT and CDR2 is YYEEEE. The CDR3 protein is CASSLGSGYEQYF. DNA of the CDR3: TGTGCCAGCAGCTTGGGTTCCGGCTACGAGCAGTACTTC.

The chain couples TRBV27 to TRBJ2-6, with a possible D match to TRBD2 (5 bases). CDR3 size: 15 residues. Looked up from germline, CDR1 is MNHEY and CDR2 is SMNVEV (reference sequence). V was pared by 6 bases and J by 4 bases, with 13 bases between. The CDR3 DNA reads TGTGCCAGCAGCCAACTAGGTTCGGGGGCCAACGTCCTGACTTTC. This translates into CASSQLGSGANVLTF.

V is TRBV12-3 or TRBV12-4 and J is TRBJ1-2, with no clear D. The CDR3 totals 13 residues. V lost 7 bases and J lost 4, with 13 bases in between. This CDR3 is CASTAVGGYGYTF. The CDR3 DNA reads TGTGCCAGCACCGCGGTAGGTGGCTATGGCTACACCTTC.

The chain couples TRBV5-1 to TRBJ2-1; a weak D match, TRBD2 (6 bases). V was cut by 0 bases and J by 9 bases, with 16 bases left in between. This CDR3 spans 15 amino acids. Germline V gene data show CDR1 as SGHRS and CDR2 as YFSETQ. The CDR3 DNA sequence: TGCGCCAGCAGCTTGGTCGCGGGAAATCATGGTGAGCAGTTCTTC. Its translation: CASSLVAGNHGEQFF.

The chain joins TRBV7-9 to TRBJ1-1; D perhaps matches TRBD1 (5 bases). The germline CDR1 and CDR2 sequences are SEHNR and FQNEAQ (reference sequence). The ends were cut back, 2 bases at V and 1 base at J, with 11 bases in the middle. This CDR3 spans 15 amino acids. CDR3 region: CASSLSLGGNTEAFF. For the CDR3, the DNA is TGTGCCAGCAGCTTAAGCCTCGGGGGGAACACTGAAGCTTTCTTT.

In this sample, this clone turned up once. The chain uses TRBV19 and TRBJ2-3, with 9 nucleotides matching TRBD1. Germline V gives CDR1 LNHDA, CDR2 SQIVND (reference sequence). The V and J ends lost 10 bases and 4 bases, in that order; junction bases with no gene match: 6. The CDR3 spans 13 residues. This CDR3 is CATKDRGPDTQYF. The CDR3 DNA follows: TGTGCCACCAAGGACAGGGGTCCAGATACGCAGTATTTT.

V is TRBV18 and J is TRBJ1-4; TRBD1 might be the D (5 bases). The CDR3 is 16 amino acids. Germline V gene data show CDR1 as KGHSH and CDR2 as LQKENI. Deletions cut 2 bases from V and 5 bases from J, with 15 bases between. The CDR3 DNA follows: TGTGCCAGCTCACCAACGCAGGGCGGGGGGAATGAAAAACTGTTTTTT. It translates to CASSPTQGGGNEKLFF. Full variable domain (missing parts from reference TRBV18 and TRBJ1-4): NAGVMQNPRHLVRRRGQEARLRCSPMKGHSHVYWYRQLPEEGLKFMVYLQKENIIDESGMPKERFSAEFPKEGPSILRIQQVVRGDSAAYFCASSPTQGGGNEKLFFGSGTQLSVL.

The V and J genes are TRBV5-8 and TRBJ2-1, with D perhaps TRBD2 (5 bases). V dropped 4 bases and J dropped 4 bases, with 15 bases sitting between them. The CDR3 length is 15 residues. CDR1 and CDR2 from the germline V gene are SGHTS and YDEGEE. The CDR3 loop is CASSPGEIRYNEQFF. The CDR3 nucleotides are TGTGCCAGCAGCCCCGGGGAGATCAGATACAATGAGCAGTTCTTC.

The chain joins TRBV29-1 to TRBJ2-7, with 8 bases identical to TRBD1. CDR1 and CDR2 from the germline V gene are SQVTM and ANQGSEA. CDR3 length equals 13 residues. V lost 6 bases and J lost 0; bases outside the gene matches: 4. DNA for the CDR3: TGCAGCGTCGGACAGGGTAGCTCCTACGAGCAGTACTTC. Its translation is CSVGQGSSYEQYF.

V gene TRBV12-3 or TRBV12-4 combines with J gene TRBJ1-1; 7 bases are shared with TRBD1. The CDR3 extends over 13 amino acids. V shed 6 bases, J shed 1 base, and the junction held 2 bases outside the gene matches. The CDR3 sequence: CASRRTGNTEAFF. The CDR3 DNA reads as TGTGCCAGCAGACGGACAGGGAACACTGAAGCTTTCTTT.

The CDR3 loop reads CASSFPHRSSYNSPLHF. CDR3 coding DNA: TGTGCCAGCAGTTTTCCCCACAGGAGCTCCTATAATTCACCCCTCCACTTT. This chain links TRBV28 with TRBJ1-6, with TRBD1 as a possible D gene (5 bases). V lost 3 bases and J lost 0, with 12 bases in between. CDR1 MDHEN and CDR2 SYDVKM come from the germline V gene. The length of the CDR3 is 17 residues.

The gene calls are TRBV18 and TRBJ1-4; 7 bases fit TRBD1. J was trimmed by 7 bases and V by 3 bases; bases with no gene match: 11. This CDR3 has 16 amino acids. The germline CDR1 and CDR2 sequences are KGHSH and LQKENI. The CDR3 DNA reads as TGTGCCAGCTCACCTCTGTCCGGGACAGTCAGTGAAAAACTGTTTTTT. Translation gives CASSPLSGTVSEKLFF. The whole variable domain, filled in from reference TRBV18 and TRBJ1-4, reads NAGVMQNPRHLVRRRGQEARLRCSPMKGHSHVYWYRQLPEEGLKFMVYLQKENIIDESGMPKERFSAEFPKEGPSILRIQQVVRGDSAAYFCASSPLSGTVSEKLFFGSGTQLSVL.

The genes are TRBV14 and TRBJ2-3; possibly TRBD1 for D (5 bases). CDR1 and CDR2 (germline): SGHDN, FVKESK. Deletions cut 0 bases from V and 6 bases from J, with 10 bases between. The length of the CDR3 is 14 residues. The CDR3 sequence: CASSQEQARDTQYF. As DNA, the CDR3 is TGTGCCAGCAGCCAAGAACAGGCCCGGGATACGCAGTATTTT.